Listed below are T cell receptor beta chains from one sample, sequenced in a study of T cells in Graves' hyperthyroidism and ophthalmopathy. TCRdb ran MiXCR on the multiplex PCR reads and lists one entry per CDR3 protein. This table has around 240,000 distinct CDR3 sequences, 16% appearing once. Input material: blood. The receptors here all came from a woman between 18 and 30 years old with Graves' ophthalmopathy. The conserved cysteine and the conserved F or W are not part of the CDR3 here. Size is omitted from some rows. Given values are once, few, many or a class for expanded clones.

v_gene	abundance	j_gene	CDR3aa
TRBV6-5	NA	TRBJ2-7	ASSCQRSPNEQY
TRBV28	many	TRBJ1-1	ASTLGQASF
TRBV27	many	TRBJ2-7	ASSSGTGLSYGQY
TRBV3-1	once	TRBJ2-3	ASSQRGGTSGNTDTQY
TRBV7-9	many	TRBJ1-2	ASSRDRAGGYT
TRBV10-3	many	TRBJ2-2	AISALVNTGELF
TRBV7-2	NA	TRBJ1-4	ASSLATGGGEKLF
TRBV25-1	few	TRBJ2-6	ASATSGANVLT
TRBV19	many	TRBJ1-1	ASSIQGGHTEAF
TRBV20-1	many	TRBJ2-5	SAKRPPETQY
TRBV11-2	NA	TRBJ2-2	ASSLPSGISGELF
TRBV9	NA	TRBJ2-3	ASSEGLAGITDTQY
TRBV2	many	TRBJ2-5	ASRPWDQGTQY
TRBV28	many	TRBJ2-1	ASSSLRIGTSYNEQF
TRBV20-1	NA	TRBJ1-2	SASATGQGGYT
TRBV20-1	NA	TRBJ2-6	SAPPGLGGAGANVLT
TRBV20-1	NA	TRBJ2-1	SARQPAGGSSSYNEQF